Each of the 24 T cell receptor beta chains below was sequenced from the same sample in a study of human T cells and chemical hapten exposure. From the RACE reads, TCRdb called clonotypes with MiXCR, one entry per CDR3 protein. The sample lists 360,000 or so distinct CDR3 sequences; about 6% were seen once. The time point here: patch test 2, 6 weeks after DPC sensitization. The treatment: therapeutic diphenylcyclopropenone sensitization with weekly scalp DPC. The sequences come from whole blood, collected in connection with sensitization to the hapten diphenylcyclopropenone (DPC). The receptors stem from a woman in her late teens or twenties with alopecia areata. Some clones in this sample may be carry-over from other donors' samples.

In this sample, this clonotype turned up many times. V gene TRBV9 combines with J gene TRBJ1-1; 9 bases agree with TRBD1. Unmatched junction bases numbered 7, after V lost 4 bases and J lost 3 bases. CDR3 length: 15 residues. CDR1 and CDR2 (germline): SGDLS, YYNGEE. The CDR3 region is CASSLTGGAHTEAFF. For the CDR3, the DNA is TGTGCCAGCAGCTTAACAGGGGGCGCCCACACTGAAGCTTTCTTT.

This clonotype was observed a handful of times. A read error may produce the germline difference seen at one junction end. The chain joins TRBV7-7 to TRBJ1-1; D gene uncertain. Germline V gene sequence: CDR1 SSHAT, CDR2 FNYEAQ (reference sequence). The CDR3 loop spans 15 amino acids. The CDR3 nucleotides are TGTGCTAGCAGCTTAGAAGGTGGTGGGAACACTGAAGCTTTCTTT. This sequence encodes CASSLEGGGNTEAFF. The full variable domain, in which reference TRBV7-7 and TRBJ1-1 provide the parts outside the CDR3, is GAGVSQSPRYKVTKRGQDVTLRCDPISSHATLYWYQQALGQGPEFLTYFNYEAQPDKSGLPSDRFSAERPEGSISTLTIQRTEQRDSAMYRCASSLEGGGNTEAFFGQGTRLTVV.

The chain uses TRBV4-3 and TRBJ2-1; the D is unclear. The CDR3 sequence is 16 residues long. In germline, CDR1 is LGHNA, CDR2 YSLEER. V lost 0 bases, J lost 5 bases, and 14 bases lay in between. CDR3 sequence (DNA): TGCGCCAGCAGCCAAGATCAGAGGACCCGGCACAATGAGCAGTTCTTC. Its translation: CASSQDQRTRHNEQFF.

There are many counts of this clonotype. The chain links TRBV7-9 to TRBJ1-2; possibly TRBD1 for D (5 bases). CDR3 size: 14 residues. V dropped 2 bases and J dropped 6 bases, with 13 bases sitting between them. Per germline, CDR1 SEHNR and CDR2 FQNEAQ (reference sequence). This chain's CDR3 is CASSLRGQGDGYTF. CDR3 DNA: TGTGCCAGCAGCTTAAGAGGGCAGGGTGATGGCTACACCTTC.

The chain recombines TRBV7-2 with TRBJ2-3; TRBD2 aligns across 8 bases. The germline gives CDR1 SGHTA, CDR2 FQGNSA. The CDR3 length is 15 residues. J lost 4 bases, V lost 6 bases, and 9 bases had no gene match. CDR3 nucleotides: TGTGCCAGCAGAGGGCCGGGACTAGGTTCAGATACGCAGTATTTT. It yields the protein CASRGPGLGSDTQYF.

V and J are TRBV6-1 and TRBJ2-7; a possible D gene is TRBD2 (5 bases). Germline CDR1 and CDR2: MNHNS and SASEGT. Between the trimmed V and J ends, which lost 3 bases and 2 bases, there was a span of 11 bases. The CDR3 runs to 14 residues. In DNA, the CDR3 is TGTGCCAGCAGTGATTTGGCCGGGACCTACGAGCAGTACTTC. Amino acid sequence: CASSDLAGTYEQYF.

The table lists this clonotype with many counts. This chain joins TRBV7-3 and TRBJ2-3; D tentatively reads TRBD1 or TRBD2 (6 bases each). V dropped 6 bases and J dropped 0 bases, with 16 bases sitting between them. Germline V CDR1 and CDR2: SGHTA, FQGTGA. The CDR3 loop spans 16 amino acids. The CDR3 nucleotides are TGTGCCAGCAGTCGCGGGACATATTCTAGCACAGATACGCAGTATTTT. Its translation is CASSRGTYSSTDTQYF.

V and J are TRBV13 and TRBJ1-1; the D is unclear. CDR1 PRHDT and CDR2 FYEKMQ come from the germline V gene (reference sequence). The CDR3 consists of 15 residues. The V end was cut by 2 bases, the J end by 1 base, with 11 bases between. CDR3 DNA sequence: TGTGCCAGCAGCTTATTAGGTTTTGGGAACACTGAAGCTTTCTTT. Protein sequence: CASSLLGFGNTEAFF. The full variable domain, rest sourced from reference TRBV13 and TRBJ1-1, is AAGVIQSPRHLIKEKRETATLKCYPIPRHDTVYWYQQGPGQDPQFLISFYEKMQSDKGSIPDRFSAQQFSDYHSELNMSSLELGDSALYFCASSLLGFGNTEAFFGQGTRLTVV.

This chain uses TRBV18 with TRBJ2-1, with 10 bases aligning to TRBD2. This CDR3 spans 14 amino acids. The germline gives CDR1 KGHSH, CDR2 LQKENI. Germline trimming cut 6 bases from V and 8 bases from J; bases unmatched to any gene: 7. CDR3 sequence: CASSLSGGADEQFF. The CDR3 coding sequence is TGTGCCAGCTCCTTGAGCGGGGGGGCCGATGAGCAGTTCTTC.

This clonotype showed up many times. The rearrangement joins TRBV5-6 to TRBJ2-3, with D possibly matching TRBD1 (5 bases). Germline lookup yields CDR1 SGHDT and CDR2 YYEEEE. This CDR3 has 13 residues. The V end was cut by 2 bases, the J end by 4 bases, with 8 bases between. CDR3 region: CASSLGVSDTQYF. The CDR3 bases are TGTGCCAGCAGCTTAGGGGTTTCAGATACGCAGTATTTT. Drawing the rest from reference TRBV5-6 and TRBJ2-3, the complete variable domain is DAGVTQSPTHLIKTRGQQVTLRCSPKSGHDTVSWYQQALGQGPQFIFQYYEEEERQRGNFPDRFSGHQFPNYSSELNVNALLLGDSALYLCASSLGVSDTQYFGPGTRLTVL.

The rearrangement links TRBV24-1 to TRBJ2-3; D gene unclear. Trimming cost V 0 bases and J 4 bases, with 10 bases left between them. Germline V gene data show CDR1 as KGHDR and CDR2 as SFDVKD. The CDR3 has 15 residues. The CDR3 loop reads CATSDLDGIADTQYF. CDR3 coding DNA: TGTGCCACCAGTGATTTGGATGGGATCGCAGATACGCAGTATTTT.

This clonotype has at least ten counts. The genes are TRBV20-1 and TRBJ1-2; D unresolved. Trimming stripped 3 bases from V and 8 bases from J, with 19 bases between. CDR1 DFQATT and CDR2 SNEGSKA come from the germline V gene (reference sequence). The CDR3 contains 14 residues. The chain's CDR3 is CSASPGPQMGGYTF. CDR3 nucleotides: TGCAGTGCTAGCCCCGGGCCCCAAATGGGCGGCTACACCTTC.

This clonotype occurred a few times. The gene calls are TRBV4-1 and TRBJ2-2; 8 bases fit TRBD1. There are 15 residues in the CDR3. Germline loops: CDR1 MGHRA, CDR2 YSYEKL. V shed 4 bases, J shed 6 bases, and the junction held 7 bases outside the gene matches. The CDR3 is CASSLDRGSAGELFF. DNA of the CDR3: TGCGCCAGCAGCCTTGACAGGGGCTCGGCCGGGGAGCTGTTTTTT.

This clonotype was detected a few times. This chain uses TRBV6-6 with TRBJ2-7; unclear D gene. Germline values: CDR1 MNHNY, CDR2 SVGAGI (reference sequence). V lost 5 bases and J lost 3, with 14 bases in between. This CDR3 has 14 amino acids. The CDR3 reads CASSSGFALYEQYF. Here the CDR3 DNA reads TGTGCCAGCAGTAGTGGGTTCGCCCTCTACGAGCAGTACTTC.

In this sample, this clonotype turned up many times. The chain uses TRBV29-1 and TRBJ1-1; 9 bases line up with TRBD1. The CDR3 sequence is 15 residues long. Germline trimming cut 0 bases from V and 1 base from J; bases unmatched to any gene: 3. Germline loops: CDR1 SQVTM, CDR2 ANQGSEA. As DNA, the CDR3 is TGCAGCGTTGAAGATCGGGACAGGGAGAACACTGAAGCTTTCTTT. This gives the protein CSVEDRDRENTEAFF.

This clonotype occurred a few times. The V call is TRBV7-9, the J call TRBJ2-3; 11 bases align to TRBD2. The germline V gene has CDR1 SEHNR and CDR2 FQNEAQ (reference sequence). The CDR3 sequence is 15 residues long. V lost 6 bases, J lost 2 bases, and 4 bases stayed unmatched. The CDR3 is CASSTSGGFTDTQYF. In DNA form, the CDR3 reads TGTGCCAGCAGTACTAGCGGGGGATTCACAGATACGCAGTATTTT. Full variable domain (outside the CDR3, taken from reference TRBV7-9 and TRBJ2-3): DTGVSQNPRHKITKRGQNVTFRCDPISEHNRLYWYRQTLGQGPEFLTYFQNEAQLEKSRLLSDRFSAERPKGSFSTLEIQRTEQGDSAMYLCASSTSGGFTDTQYFGPGTRLTVL.

This clonotype showed up just a few times. This chain's CDR3 is CASSQSLGGGFSYEQYF. In nucleotides, the CDR3 is TGTGCCAGCAGCCAATCCCTTGGCGGGGGGTTTTCCTACGAGCAGTACTTC. The chain carries TRBV4-2 and TRBJ2-7; TRBD2 aligns across 8 bases. The CDR3 sequence is 17 residues long. The J segment lost 1 base and the V segment lost 2 bases, leaving 10 bases of the junction unmatched. The V gene's germline CDR1 is LGHNA and CDR2 YNFKEQ.

The J gene is TRBJ2-3, the V gene TRBV2, with TRBD1 matching 7 bases. V was clipped by 7 bases and J by 4 bases; unmatched bases: 5. The CDR3 extends over 13 amino acids. Per the germline V gene, CDR1 is SNHLY and CDR2 is FYNNEI. The CDR3 coding sequence is TGTGCCAGCATAAGGGGGCAGGCAGATACGCAGTATTTT. Translated, it gives CASIRGQADTQYF.

This clonotype was found many times. The chain combines TRBV6-2 or TRBV6-3 with TRBJ1-5; D gene uncertain. CDR1 is MNHEY, CDR2 SVGEGT, per germline. CDR3 length: 18 amino acids. V lost 0 bases, J lost 6 bases, and 21 bases lay in between. Here the CDR3 DNA reads TGTGCCAGCAGTTACTCGTTAATTTTCGGGCATACCCTTCAGCCCCAGCATTTT. Residues: CASSYSLIFGHTLQPQHF.

This clonotype was picked up many times. The rearrangement uses TRBV15 and TRBJ2-5; 7 bases fit TRBD1. V was pared by 4 bases and J by 1 base, with 3 bases of the junction left unmatched. This CDR3 has 14 residues. CDR1 LNHNV and CDR2 YYDKDF come from the germline V gene (reference sequence). DNA for the CDR3: TGTGCCACCAGCATAGACAGGGCCCAAGAGACCCAGTACTTC. Translated, it gives CATSIDRAQETQYF.

The chain has TRBV27 and TRBJ2-1, with D maybe TRBD2 (6 bases). Germline CDR1 and CDR2: MNHEY and SMNVEV (reference sequence). The CDR3 is 15 amino acids. V lost 0 bases and J lost 5, with 11 bases in between. CDR3 nucleotide sequence: TGTGCCAGCAGTTTATCCCCCGGCGGGAACAATGAGCAGTTCTTC. Its protein product is CASSLSPGGNNEQFF.

This sequence joins TRBV3-1 and TRBJ2-5; no firm D call. The CDR3 sequence is 13 residues long. Germline lookup yields CDR1 LGHDT and CDR2 YNNKEL (reference sequence). V gave up 2 bases and J gave up 2 bases, with 6 bases separating them. CDR3 DNA: TGTGCCAGCAGCCAATCCAAGCAAGAGACCCAGTACTTC. It is translated as CASSQSKQETQYF.

At least ten counts were recorded for this clonotype. This chain links TRBV7-2 with TRBJ1-2, with no clear D. Trimming took off 4 bases at V and 2 bases at J, with 11 bases between the two ends. The CDR3 length is 14 residues. Germline CDR1 reads SGHTA; CDR2 reads FQGNSA. The chain's CDR3 is CASSSMGGNYGYTF. The CDR3 nucleotides read TGTGCCAGCAGCTCAATGGGCGGAAACTATGGCTACACCTTC. The complete variable domain, with remaining parts taken from reference TRBV7-2 and TRBJ1-2, reads GAGVSQSPSNKVTEKGKDVELRCDPISGHTALYWYRQSLGQGLEFLIYFQGNSAPDKSGLPSDRFSAERTGGSVSTLTIQRTQQEDSAVYLCASSSMGGNYGYTFGSGTRLTVV.

This clonotype has a count of ten or more. The V gene is TRBV28, the J gene TRBJ2-7; tentatively, D is TRBD1 or TRBD2 (5 bases each). V shed 5 bases and J shed 9 bases, with 11 bases lying between them. The CDR3 contains 11 residues. Germline CDR1 and CDR2: MDHEN and SYDVKM. The CDR3 region is CASSRGVAQYF. DNA of the CDR3: TGTGCCAGCAGTCGAGGGGTTGCGCAGTACTTC.